This T cell receptor (beta chain) was captured in a study of glioma-infiltrating T cells after dendritic cell vaccination. Findings and limits, study-wide: TCR clonality showed no direct relationship with survival. Complete blood and tumor specimen sets were limited to few patients.

Time point described: after dendritic cell vaccination, including at tumor progression/relapse. Germline trimming cut 5 bases from V and 3 bases from J; bases unmatched to any gene: 7. This CDR3 has 15 amino acids. Germline CDR1 SEHNR, CDR2 FQNEAQ (reference sequence). Of note for this clone: Its target is unknown.

TCRdb's copy holds only in-frame clones and misses some; the assay was immunoSEQ multiplex PCR. The sample has approximately 85,000 clones; roughly 85% are singletons. The TCR comes from a human donor with glioblastoma. The chain combines TRBV7-9 with TRBJ2-7; 10 nucleotides line up with TRBD1. Material: blood, obtained after dendritic cell vaccination. Written as DNA, the CDR3 is TGTGCCAGCAGCCTAAACCGGGACAGGGGCTACGAGCAGTACTTC. This codes for CASSLNRDRGYEQYF.